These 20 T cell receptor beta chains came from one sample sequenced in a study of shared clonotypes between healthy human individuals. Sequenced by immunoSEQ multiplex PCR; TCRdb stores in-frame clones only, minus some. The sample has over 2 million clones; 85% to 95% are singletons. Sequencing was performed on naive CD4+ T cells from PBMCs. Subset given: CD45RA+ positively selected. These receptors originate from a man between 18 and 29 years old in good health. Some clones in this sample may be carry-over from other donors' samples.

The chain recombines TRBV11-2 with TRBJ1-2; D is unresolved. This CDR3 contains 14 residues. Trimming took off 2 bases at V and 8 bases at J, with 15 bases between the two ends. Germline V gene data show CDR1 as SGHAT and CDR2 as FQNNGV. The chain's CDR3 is CASSLRWGAGGYTF. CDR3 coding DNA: TGTGCCAGCAGCTTAAGGTGGGGTGCGGGAGGCTACACCTTC.

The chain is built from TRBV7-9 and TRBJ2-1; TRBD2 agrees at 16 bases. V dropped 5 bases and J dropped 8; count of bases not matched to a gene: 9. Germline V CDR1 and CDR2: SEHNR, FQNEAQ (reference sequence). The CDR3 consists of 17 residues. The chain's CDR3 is CASSPYGTSGRVYEQFF. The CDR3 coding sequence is TGTGCCAGCAGCCCCTATGGGACTAGCGGGAGGGTTTATGAGCAGTTCTTC.

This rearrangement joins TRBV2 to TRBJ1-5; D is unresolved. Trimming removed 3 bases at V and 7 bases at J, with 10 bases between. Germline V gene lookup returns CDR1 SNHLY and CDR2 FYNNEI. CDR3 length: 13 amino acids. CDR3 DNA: TGTGCCAGCAGTGATGAGGGTGGACAGCCCCAGCATTTT. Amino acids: CASSDEGGQPQHF.

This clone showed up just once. The CDR3 coding sequence is TGTGCCAGTAGTATAGGGACCCCGGAACAGCCCCAGCATTTT. Its protein is CASSIGTPEQPQHF. The chain carries TRBV19 and TRBJ1-5; no definite D call. The CDR3 totals 14 residues. Trimming shortened V by 1 base and J by 7 bases, and 11 bases separated the two germline ends. The V gene's germline CDR1 is LNHDA and CDR2 SQIVND (reference sequence).

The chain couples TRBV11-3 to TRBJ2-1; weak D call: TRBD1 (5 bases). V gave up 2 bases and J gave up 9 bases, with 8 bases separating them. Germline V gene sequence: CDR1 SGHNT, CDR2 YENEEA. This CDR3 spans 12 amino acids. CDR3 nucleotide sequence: TGTGCCAGCAGCTTACAGGGAAGTGAGCAGTTCTTC. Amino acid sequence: CASSLQGSEQFF.

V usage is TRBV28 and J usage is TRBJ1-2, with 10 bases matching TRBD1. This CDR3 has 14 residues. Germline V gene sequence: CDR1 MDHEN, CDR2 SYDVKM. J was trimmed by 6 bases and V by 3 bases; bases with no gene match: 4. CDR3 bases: TGTGCCAGCAGTTTGGACAGGGGGAGGGATGGCTACACCTTC. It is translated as CASSLDRGRDGYTF.

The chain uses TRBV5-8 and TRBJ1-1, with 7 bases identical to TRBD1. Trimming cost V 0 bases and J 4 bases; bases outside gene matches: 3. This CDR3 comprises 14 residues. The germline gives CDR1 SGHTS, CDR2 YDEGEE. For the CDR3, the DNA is TGTGCCAGCAGCTTGGAACCAGGGGGCACTGAAGCTTTCTTT. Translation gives CASSLEPGGTEAFF.

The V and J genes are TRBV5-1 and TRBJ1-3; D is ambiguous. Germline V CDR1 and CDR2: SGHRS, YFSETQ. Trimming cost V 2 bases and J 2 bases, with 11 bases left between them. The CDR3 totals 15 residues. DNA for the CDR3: TGCGCCAGCAGCTTATCGGGTCAAACTGGAAACACCATATATTTT. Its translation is CASSLSGQTGNTIYF.

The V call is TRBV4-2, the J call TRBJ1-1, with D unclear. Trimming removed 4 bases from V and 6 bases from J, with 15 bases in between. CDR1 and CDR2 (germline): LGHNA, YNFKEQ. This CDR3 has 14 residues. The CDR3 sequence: CASSPGVEYAEAFF. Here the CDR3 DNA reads TGTGCCAGCAGCCCCGGGGTTGAATACGCTGAAGCTTTCTTT.

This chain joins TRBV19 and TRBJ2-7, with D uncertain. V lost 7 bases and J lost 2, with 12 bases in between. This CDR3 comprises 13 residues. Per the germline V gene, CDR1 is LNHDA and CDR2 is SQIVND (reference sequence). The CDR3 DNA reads TGTGCCAGTACCCTTGAGGCCACCTACGAGCAGTACTTC. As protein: CASTLEATYEQYF.

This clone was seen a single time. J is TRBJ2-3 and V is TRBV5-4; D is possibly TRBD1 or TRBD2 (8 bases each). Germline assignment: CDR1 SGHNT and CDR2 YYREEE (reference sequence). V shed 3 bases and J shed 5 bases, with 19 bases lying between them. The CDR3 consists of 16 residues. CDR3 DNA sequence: TGTGCCAGCAGCTCCCAGCGGGGGACAGGAGGAGATACGCAGTATTTT. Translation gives CASSSQRGTGGDTQYF. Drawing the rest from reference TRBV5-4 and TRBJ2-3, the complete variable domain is ETGVTQSPTHLIKTRGQQVTLRCSSQSGHNTVSWYQQALGQGPQFIFQYYREEENGRGNFPPRFSGLQFPNYSSELNVNALELDDSALYLCASSSQRGTGGDTQYFGPGTRLTVL.

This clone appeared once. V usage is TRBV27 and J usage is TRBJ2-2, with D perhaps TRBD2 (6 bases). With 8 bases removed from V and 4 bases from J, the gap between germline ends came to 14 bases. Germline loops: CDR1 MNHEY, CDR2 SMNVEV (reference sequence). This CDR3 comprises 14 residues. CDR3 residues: CASRTRRGTGELFF. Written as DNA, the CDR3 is TGTGCCAGCCGCACTAGGCGGGGCACCGGGGAGCTGTTTTTT.

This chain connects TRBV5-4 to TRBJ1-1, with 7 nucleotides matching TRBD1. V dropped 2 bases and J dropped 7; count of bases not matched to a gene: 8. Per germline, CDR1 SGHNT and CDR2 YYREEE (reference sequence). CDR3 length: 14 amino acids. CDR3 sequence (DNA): TGTGCCAGCAGCTTTTCCCAGGGGGGGATTGAAGCTTTCTTT. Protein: CASSFSQGGIEAFF.

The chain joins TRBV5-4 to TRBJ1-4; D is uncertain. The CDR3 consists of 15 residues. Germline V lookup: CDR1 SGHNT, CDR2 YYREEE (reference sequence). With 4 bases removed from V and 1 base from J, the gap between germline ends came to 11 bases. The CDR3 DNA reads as TGTGCCAGCAGCCCCCATGGGTTAACTAATGAAAAACTGTTTTTT. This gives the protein CASSPHGLTNEKLFF.

The DNA for the CDR3 is TGTGCCAGCAGCTCTAGACAGGGTGGGGTATACAATGAGCAGTTCTTC. It codes for CASSSRQGGVYNEQFF. The chain carries TRBV7-2 and TRBJ2-1; 7 bases fit TRBD1. The V and J ends lost 4 bases and 4 bases, in that order; junction bases with no gene match: 10. The CDR3 extends over 16 amino acids. Germline V gives CDR1 SGHTA, CDR2 FQGNSA. Full variable domain (outside the CDR3, taken from reference TRBV7-2 and TRBJ2-1): GAGVSQSPSNKVTEKGKDVELRCDPISGHTALYWYRQSLGQGLEFLIYFQGNSAPDKSGLPSDRFSAERTGGSVSTLTIQRTQQEDSAVYLCASSSRQGGVYNEQFFGPGTRLTVL.

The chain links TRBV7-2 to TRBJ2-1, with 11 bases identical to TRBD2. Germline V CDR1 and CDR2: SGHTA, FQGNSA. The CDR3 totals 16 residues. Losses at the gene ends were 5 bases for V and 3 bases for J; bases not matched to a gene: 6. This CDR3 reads CASSAYGTSGYNEQFF. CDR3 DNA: TGTGCCAGCAGCGCGTACGGGACTAGCGGCTACAATGAGCAGTTCTTC.

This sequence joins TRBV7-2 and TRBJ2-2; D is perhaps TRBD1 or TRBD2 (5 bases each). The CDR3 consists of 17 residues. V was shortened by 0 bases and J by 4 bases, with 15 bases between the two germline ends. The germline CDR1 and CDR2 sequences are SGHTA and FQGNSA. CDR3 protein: CASSLAFGAVGTGELFF. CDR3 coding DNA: TGTGCCAGCAGCTTAGCTTTCGGGGCGGTGGGCACCGGGGAGCTGTTTTTT.

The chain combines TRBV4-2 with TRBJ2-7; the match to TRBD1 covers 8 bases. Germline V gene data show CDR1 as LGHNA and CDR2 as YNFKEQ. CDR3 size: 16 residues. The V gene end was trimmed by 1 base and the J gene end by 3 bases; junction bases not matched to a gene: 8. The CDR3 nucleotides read TGTGCCAGCAGCCAAGCCGTGGACAGGGATTACTACGAGCAGTACTTC. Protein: CASSQAVDRDYYEQYF.

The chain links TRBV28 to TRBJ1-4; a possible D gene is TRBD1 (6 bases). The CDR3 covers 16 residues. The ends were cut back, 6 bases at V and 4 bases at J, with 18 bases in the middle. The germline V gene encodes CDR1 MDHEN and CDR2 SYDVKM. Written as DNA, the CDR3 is TGTGCCAGCAGGACCCCGGGTGGGGGGCATAATGAAAAACTGTTTTTT. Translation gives CASRTPGGGHNEKLFF.

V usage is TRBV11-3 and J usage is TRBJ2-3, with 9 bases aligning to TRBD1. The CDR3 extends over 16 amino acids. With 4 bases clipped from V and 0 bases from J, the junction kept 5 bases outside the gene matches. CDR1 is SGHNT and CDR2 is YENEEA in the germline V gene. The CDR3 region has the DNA TGTGCCAGCAGCTCCGGACAGGGGCCTAGCACAGATACGCAGTATTTT. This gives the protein CASSSGQGPSTDTQYF.